The clone carrying this T cell receptor (beta chain) was detected many times. The sample comes from a study of metastatic and nonmetastatic thyroid tumors. No patient had received any treatment before thyroid surgery. Trimming pared 7 bases from V and 4 bases from J, leaving 18 bases between. This CDR3 spans 15 amino acids. The V gene's germline CDR1 is SGHRS and CDR2 YFSETQ. TCRdb reprocessed the PCR reads using MiXCR. The repertoire holds around 20,000 clones, with more than 15% as singletons. The V gene is TRBV5-1, the J gene TRBJ2-1; tentative D call: TRBD1 (5 bases). The receptor was derived from a female donor with papillary thyroid cancer or a benign thyroid nodule (not recorded which). Some clones in this sample may be carry-over from other donors' samples. Material for sequencing was tumor tissue. The CDR3, as DNA: TGCGCCAGCTATCCTCGGCCGGACATATACAATGAGCAGTTCTTC. Translation: CASYPRPDIYNEQFF.